The 22 T cell receptor beta chains given below trace back to one sample, sequenced in a study of blood T cell repertoires in COVID-19. Assay: immunoSEQ multiplex PCR; the TCRdb copy retains only in-frame clones and omits some. The sample carries fewer than 120,000 clones, 72% recorded once. Sequencing used peripheral blood. These TCRs come from a woman aged 60-70 years with acute or convalescent COVID-19.

The chain is built from TRBV7-2 and TRBJ2-7, with 7 bases lining up with TRBD1. Germline V gene sequence: CDR1 SGHTA, CDR2 FQGNSA. The junction had 6 bases not matched to a gene; V was cut back by 5 bases and J by 2 bases. The CDR3 spans 14 residues. The CDR3 DNA reads as TGTGCCAGCAGCCGCAGTAGGGGGCCCTACGAGCAGTACTTC. Protein product: CASSRSRGPYEQYF.

The chain has TRBV11-2 and TRBJ1-1, with D maybe TRBD1 (6 bases). From germline, CDR1 is SGHAT and CDR2 FQNNGV. The CDR3 loop spans 13 amino acids. With 1 base removed from V and 4 bases from J, the gap between germline ends came to 7 bases. The CDR3 sequence: CASSLGTVTEAFF. The CDR3 DNA follows: TGTGCCAGCAGCTTAGGGACAGTCACTGAAGCTTTCTTT.

The chain combines TRBV5-1 with TRBJ1-4, with 7 bases identical to TRBD1. The V gene end was trimmed by 2 bases and the J gene end by 4 bases; junction bases not matched to a gene: 2. The CDR3 loop spans 14 amino acids. CDR1 is SGHRS, CDR2 YFSETQ, per germline. The CDR3 region has the DNA TGCGCCAGCAGCTTCCAGGGGGGTAATGAAAAACTGTTTTTT. Residues: CASSFQGGNEKLFF.

The CDR3 region is CASTRPGQKDTEAFF. The CDR3 DNA is TGCGCCAGCACTCGACCGGGACAGAAAGACACTGAAGCTTTCTTT. The chain links TRBV5-1 to TRBJ1-1, with 7 bases aligning to TRBD1. V gave up 6 bases and J gave up 3 bases; unmatched junction bases: 11. The CDR3 length is 15 residues. The germline V gene has CDR1 SGHRS and CDR2 YFSETQ.

The genes are TRBV3-1 (or the pseudogene TRBV3-2) and TRBJ2-3; D may be TRBD2 (6 bases). This CDR3 has 16 residues. Germline assignment: CDR1 LGHDT and CDR2 YNNKEL (reference sequence). V gave up 0 bases and J gave up 6 bases, with 16 bases separating them. DNA of the CDR3: TGTGCCAGCAGCCAAGATCGGGGGTTAGGAACGGATACGCAGTATTTT. It specifies CASSQDRGLGTDTQYF.

The chain combines TRBV14 with TRBJ2-6, with D perhaps TRBD2 (6 bases). This CDR3 region has 16 residues. The V gene lost 0 bases and the J gene lost 3 bases, with 9 bases spanning the gap. Looked up from germline, CDR1 is SGHDN and CDR2 is FVKESK. This CDR3 reads CASSQEWRVGANVLTF. CDR3 bases: TGTGCCAGCAGCCAAGAATGGAGGGTTGGGGCCAACGTCCTGACTTTC.

The chain recombines TRBV5-1 with TRBJ1-1; D gene unclear. Germline values: CDR1 SGHRS, CDR2 YFSETQ. The CDR3 totals 13 residues. The germline V and J ends were trimmed by 5 bases and 4 bases, with 12 bases remaining between them. The CDR3 nucleotides read TGCGCCAGCAGTCAAAATAGTGGCACTGAAGCTTTCTTT. Translation: CASSQNSGTEAFF.

J is TRBJ1-4 and V is TRBV5-1, with 7 bases identical to TRBD1. With V trimmed by 2 bases and J by 4 bases, 11 bases remained unmatched. The CDR3 contains 17 residues. CDR1 and CDR2 from the germline V gene are SGHRS and YFSETQ. CDR3 amino acids: CASSLTGENVYNEKLFF. The CDR3 nucleotides are TGCGCCAGCAGCTTAACAGGGGAGAACGTTTATAATGAAAAACTGTTTTTT.

This clone was counted between two and nine times. The V and J genes are TRBV11-1 and TRBJ1-2; 7 nucleotides match TRBD1. The CDR3 is made up of 13 amino acids. Losses at the gene ends were 5 bases for V and 2 bases for J; bases not matched to a gene: 2. Germline V lookup: CDR1 SGHAT, CDR2 FQDESV (reference sequence). This CDR3 is CASSPGQNYGYTF. CDR3 nucleotides: TGTGCCAGCAGCCCGGGACAGAACTATGGCTACACCTTC.

The chain joins TRBV28 to TRBJ2-7; D is unclear. The CDR3 contains 11 residues. CDR1 is MDHEN and CDR2 is SYDVKM in the germline V gene. Trimming cost V 5 bases and J 3 bases, with 5 bases left between them. The DNA for the CDR3 is TGTGCCAGCAGTCACAACTACGAGCAGTACTTC. Its protein is CASSHNYEQYF.

The V gene is TRBV3-1 (or the pseudogene TRBV3-2), the J gene TRBJ2-5, with D maybe TRBD1 (5 bases). Germline V lookup: CDR1 LGHDT, CDR2 YNNKEL (reference sequence). The ends were cut back, 0 bases at V and 4 bases at J, with 12 bases in the middle. The CDR3 spans 15 residues. The CDR3 is CASSQENRLGETQYF. CDR3 nucleotides: TGTGCCAGCAGCCAAGAGAACAGGCTGGGAGAGACCCAGTACTTC.

The chain combines TRBV20-1 with TRBJ2-5, with a possible D match to TRBD1 (6 bases). The ends were cut back, 6 bases at V and 4 bases at J, with 21 bases in the middle. Germline CDR1 DFQATT, CDR2 SNEGSKA (reference sequence). The CDR3 runs to 15 residues. CDR3 loop: CSASEPGHRGETQYF. The CDR3 DNA is TGCAGTGCCAGTGAGCCGGGACATCGGGGAGAGACCCAGTACTTC.

The rearrangement links TRBV6-6 to TRBJ2-7, with 7 nucleotides matching TRBD2. This CDR3 region has 14 residues. Germline V gives CDR1 MNHNY, CDR2 SVGAGI (reference sequence). The ends lost 6 bases at V and 0 bases at J; junction bases unmatched: 5. CDR3 DNA sequence: TGTGCCAGCAGCAGGCGGGGGAGCTCCTACGAGCAGTACTTC. It codes for CASSRRGSSYEQYF.

This chain links TRBV7-3 with TRBJ2-1, with D perhaps matching TRBD1 (7 bases). Germline assignment: CDR1 SGHTA and CDR2 FQGTGA. Trimming stripped 5 bases from V and 0 bases from J, with 11 bases between. The CDR3 spans 15 residues. The DNA for the CDR3 is TGTGCCAGCAGCGCGGGACAGAGCTCCTACAATGAGCAGTTCTTC. Encoded protein: CASSAGQSSYNEQFF. The complete variable domain, with remaining parts taken from reference TRBV7-3 and TRBJ2-1, reads GAGVSQTPSNKVTEKGKYVELRCDPISGHTALYWYRQSLGQGPEFLIYFQGTGAADDSGLPNDRFFAVRPEGSVSTLKIQRTERGDSAVYLCASSAGQSSYNEQFFGPGTRLTVL.

The CDR3 nucleotides read TGTGCCAGCAGCTTATTGGGCAGTGAAGGTGGCTACACCTTC. Amino acids: CASSLLGSEGGYTF. The gene calls are TRBV7-9 and TRBJ1-2; D unresolved. Germline lookup yields CDR1 SEHNR and CDR2 FQNEAQ (reference sequence). Trimming shortened V by 2 bases and J by 7 bases, and 14 bases separated the two germline ends. The CDR3 is 14 amino acids.

The chain has TRBV11-2 and TRBJ1-1; D is perhaps TRBD1 (6 bases). The CDR3 is made up of 14 amino acids. The germline V gene has CDR1 SGHAT and CDR2 FQNNGV. V was pared by 2 bases and J by 2 bases, with 9 bases between. For the CDR3, the DNA is TGTGCCAGCAGCTTACAACAGGGCAACACTGAAGCTTTCTTT. This translates into CASSLQQGNTEAFF.

The J gene is TRBJ1-2, the V gene TRBV5-1; 7 nucleotides line up with TRBD1. This CDR3 is built from 15 residues. In germline, CDR1 is SGHRS, CDR2 YFSETQ. V was pared by 1 base and J by 3 bases, with 6 bases of the junction left unmatched. The CDR3 nucleotides read TGCGCCAGCAGCTTGCAGACAGGGCAGGACTATGGCTACACCTTC. Translated, it gives CASSLQTGQDYGYTF. The complete variable domain, with remaining parts taken from reference TRBV5-1 and TRBJ1-2, reads KAGVTQTPRYLIKTRGQQVTLSCSPISGHRSVSWYQQTPGQGLQFLFEYFSETQRNKGNFPGRFSGRQFSNSRSEMNVSTLELGDSALYLCASSLQTGQDYGYTFGSGTRLTVV.

The genes are TRBV11-2 and TRBJ2-7; D may be TRBD1 (5 bases). Trimming took off 5 bases at V and 6 bases at J, with 14 bases between the two ends. CDR1 is SGHAT, CDR2 FQNNGV, per germline. This CDR3 has 13 residues. The CDR3 reads CASSRMDITEQYF. The CDR3 coding sequence is TGTGCCAGCAGCCGTATGGACATTACCGAGCAGTACTTC.

The chain has TRBV5-1 and TRBJ1-1; D is possibly TRBD1 (5 bases). With 4 bases removed from V and 1 base from J, the gap between germline ends came to 23 bases. Germline V gene data show CDR1 as SGHRS and CDR2 as YFSETQ. The CDR3 runs to 18 residues. CDR3 in amino acids: CASSPLEQGGGKNTEAFF. CDR3 DNA: TGCGCCAGCAGCCCCCTAGAGCAGGGTGGAGGGAAGAACACTGAAGCTTTCTTT. The whole variable domain, remainder taken from reference TRBV5-1 and TRBJ1-1, is KAGVTQTPRYLIKTRGQQVTLSCSPISGHRSVSWYQQTPGQGLQFLFEYFSETQRNKGNFPGRFSGRQFSNSRSEMNVSTLELGDSALYLCASSPLEQGGGKNTEAFFGQGTRLTVV.

The chain carries TRBV5-1 and TRBJ2-1; 7 bases map to TRBD1. The CDR3 contains 15 residues. Per germline, CDR1 SGHRS and CDR2 YFSETQ. J was trimmed by 0 bases and V by 6 bases; bases with no gene match: 6. CDR3 nucleotide sequence: TGCGCCAGCACCGCTTCAGGGGGCTCCTACAATGAGCAGTTCTTC. Translation: CASTASGGSYNEQFF.

This chain links TRBV29-1 with TRBJ2-1, with TRBD2 identical over 8 bases. V dropped 7 bases and J dropped 6; count of bases not matched to a gene: 11. The CDR3 is 14 residues long. The germline gives CDR1 SQVTM, CDR2 ANQGSEA. The CDR3 here is CSAHPGLGPNEQFF. The CDR3 bases are TGCAGCGCACACCCGGGACTAGGCCCCAATGAGCAGTTCTTC.

This chain uses TRBV5-1 with TRBJ1-1; 9 bases are shared with TRBD1. This CDR3 comprises 15 residues. After removal of 7 bases from V and 1 base from J, the junction contained 8 bases not matched to a gene. The germline V gene has CDR1 SGHRS and CDR2 YFSETQ. CDR3: CASAGQGVGNTEAFF. Here the CDR3 DNA reads TGCGCCAGCGCGGGACAGGGTGTTGGGAACACTGAAGCTTTCTTT.